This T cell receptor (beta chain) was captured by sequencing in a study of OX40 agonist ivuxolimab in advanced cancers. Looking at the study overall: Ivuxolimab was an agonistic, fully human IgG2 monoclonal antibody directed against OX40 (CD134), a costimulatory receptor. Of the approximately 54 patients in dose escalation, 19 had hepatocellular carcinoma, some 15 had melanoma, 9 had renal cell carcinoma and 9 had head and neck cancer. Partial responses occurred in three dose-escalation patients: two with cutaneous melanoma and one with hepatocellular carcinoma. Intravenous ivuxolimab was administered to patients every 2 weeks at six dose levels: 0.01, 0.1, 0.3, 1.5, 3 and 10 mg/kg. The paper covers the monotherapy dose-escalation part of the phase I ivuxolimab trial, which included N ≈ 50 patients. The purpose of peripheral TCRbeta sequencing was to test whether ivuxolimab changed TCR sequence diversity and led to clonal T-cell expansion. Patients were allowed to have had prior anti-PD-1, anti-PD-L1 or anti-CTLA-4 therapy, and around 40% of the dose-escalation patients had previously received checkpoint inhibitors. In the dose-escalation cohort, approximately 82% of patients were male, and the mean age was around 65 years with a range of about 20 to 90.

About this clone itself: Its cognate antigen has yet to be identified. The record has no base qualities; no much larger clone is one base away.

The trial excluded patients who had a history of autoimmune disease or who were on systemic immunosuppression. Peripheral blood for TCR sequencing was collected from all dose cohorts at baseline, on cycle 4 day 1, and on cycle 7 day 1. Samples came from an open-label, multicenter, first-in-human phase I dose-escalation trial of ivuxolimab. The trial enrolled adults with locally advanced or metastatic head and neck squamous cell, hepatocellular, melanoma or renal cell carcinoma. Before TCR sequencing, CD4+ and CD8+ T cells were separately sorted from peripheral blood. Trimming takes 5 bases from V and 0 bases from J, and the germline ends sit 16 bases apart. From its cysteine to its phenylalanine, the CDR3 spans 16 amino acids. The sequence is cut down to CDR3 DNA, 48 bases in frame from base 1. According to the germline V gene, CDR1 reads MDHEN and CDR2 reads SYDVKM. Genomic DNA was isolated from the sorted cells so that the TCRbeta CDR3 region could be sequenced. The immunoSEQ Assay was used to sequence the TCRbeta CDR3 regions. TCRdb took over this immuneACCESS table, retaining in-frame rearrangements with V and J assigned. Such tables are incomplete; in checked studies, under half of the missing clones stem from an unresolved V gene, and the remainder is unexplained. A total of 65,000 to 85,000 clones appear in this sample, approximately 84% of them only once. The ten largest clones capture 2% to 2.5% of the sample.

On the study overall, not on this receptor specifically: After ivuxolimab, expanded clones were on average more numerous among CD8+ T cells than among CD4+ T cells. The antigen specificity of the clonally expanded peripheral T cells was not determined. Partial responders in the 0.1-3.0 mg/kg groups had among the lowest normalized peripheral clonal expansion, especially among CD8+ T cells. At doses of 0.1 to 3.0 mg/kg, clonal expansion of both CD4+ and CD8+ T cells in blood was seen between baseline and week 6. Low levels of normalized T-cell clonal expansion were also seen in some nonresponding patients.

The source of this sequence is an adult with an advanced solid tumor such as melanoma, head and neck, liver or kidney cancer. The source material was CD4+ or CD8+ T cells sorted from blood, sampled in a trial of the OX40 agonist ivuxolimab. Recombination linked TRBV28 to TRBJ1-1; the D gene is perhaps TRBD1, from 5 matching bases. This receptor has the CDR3 CASSRPRGGMNTEAFF. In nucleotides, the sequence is TGTGCCAGCAGTCGACCGCGGGGGGGTATGAACACTGAAGCTTTCTTT.